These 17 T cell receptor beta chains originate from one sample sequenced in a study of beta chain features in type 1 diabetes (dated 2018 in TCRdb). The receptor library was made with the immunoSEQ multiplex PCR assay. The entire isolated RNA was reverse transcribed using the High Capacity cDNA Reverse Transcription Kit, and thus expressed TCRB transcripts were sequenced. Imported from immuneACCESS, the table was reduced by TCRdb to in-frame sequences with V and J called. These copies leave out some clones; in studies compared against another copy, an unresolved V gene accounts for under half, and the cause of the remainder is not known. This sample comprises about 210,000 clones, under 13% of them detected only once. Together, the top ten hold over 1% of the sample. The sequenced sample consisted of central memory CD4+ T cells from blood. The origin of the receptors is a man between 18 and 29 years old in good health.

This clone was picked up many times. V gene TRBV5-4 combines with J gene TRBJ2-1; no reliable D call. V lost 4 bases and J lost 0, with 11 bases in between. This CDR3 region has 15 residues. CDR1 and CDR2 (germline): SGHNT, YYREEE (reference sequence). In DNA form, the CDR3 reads TGTGCCAGCAGCACTCTATCGAGCTCCTACAATGAGCAGTTCTTC. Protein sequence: CASSTLSSSYNEQFF.

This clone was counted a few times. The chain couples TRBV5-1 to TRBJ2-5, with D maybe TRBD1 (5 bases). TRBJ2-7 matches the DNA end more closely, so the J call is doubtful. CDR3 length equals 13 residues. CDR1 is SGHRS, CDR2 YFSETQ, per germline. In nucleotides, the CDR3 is TGCGCCAGCAGCTCTGGACAATTCTACGAGCAGTACTTC. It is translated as CASSSGQFYEQYF.

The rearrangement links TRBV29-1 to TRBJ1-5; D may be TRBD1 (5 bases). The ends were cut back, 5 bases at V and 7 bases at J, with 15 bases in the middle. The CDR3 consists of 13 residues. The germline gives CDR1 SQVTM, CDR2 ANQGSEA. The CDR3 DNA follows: TGCAGCGTTTCGACGGGGGTCGGGCAGCCCCAGCATTTT. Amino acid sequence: CSVSTGVGQPQHF.

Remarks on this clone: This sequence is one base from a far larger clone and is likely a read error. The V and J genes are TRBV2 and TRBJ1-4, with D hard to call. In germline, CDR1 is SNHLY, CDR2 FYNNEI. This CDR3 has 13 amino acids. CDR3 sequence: CSSSADFNEKLFF. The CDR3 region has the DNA TGTTCCAGCAGTGCGGACTTTAATGAAAAACTGTTTTTT.

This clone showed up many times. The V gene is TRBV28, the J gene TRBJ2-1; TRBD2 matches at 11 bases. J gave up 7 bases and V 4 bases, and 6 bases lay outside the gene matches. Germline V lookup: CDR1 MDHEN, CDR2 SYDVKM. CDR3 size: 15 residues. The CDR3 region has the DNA TGTGCCAGCAGTTCCCTAGCGGGAGGAGGGAATGAGCAGTTCTTC. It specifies CASSSLAGGGNEQFF. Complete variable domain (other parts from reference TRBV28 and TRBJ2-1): DVKVTQSSRYLVKRTGEKVFLECVQDMDHENMFWYRQDPGLGLRLIYFSYDVKMKEKGDIPEGYSVSREKKERFSLILESASTNQTSMYLCASSSLAGGGNEQFFGPGTRLTVL.

CDR3 protein: CASSARSGQESYEQYF. CDR3 sequence (DNA): TGTGCCAGCAGCGCCAGATCGGGACAGGAGTCCTACGAGCAGTACTTC. The chain combines TRBV7-2 with TRBJ2-7; 8 bases align to TRBD1. The trim removed 5 bases at V and 1 base at J, leaving 10 bases unmatched. Germline lookup yields CDR1 SGHTA and CDR2 FQGNSA. The CDR3 runs 16 residues.

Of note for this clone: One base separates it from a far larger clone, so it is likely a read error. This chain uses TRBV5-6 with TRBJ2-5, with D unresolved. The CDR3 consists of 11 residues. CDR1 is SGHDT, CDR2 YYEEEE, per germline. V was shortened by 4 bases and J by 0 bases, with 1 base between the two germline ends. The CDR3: CASSNQETQYF. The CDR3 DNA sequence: TGTGCCAGCAGCAACCAAGAGACCCAGTACTTC.

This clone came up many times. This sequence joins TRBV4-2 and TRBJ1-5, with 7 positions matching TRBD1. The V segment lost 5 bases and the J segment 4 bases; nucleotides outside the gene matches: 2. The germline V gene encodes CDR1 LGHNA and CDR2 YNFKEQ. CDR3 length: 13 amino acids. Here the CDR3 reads CASSRGQNQPQHF. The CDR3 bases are TGTGCCAGCAGCAGGGGACAGAATCAGCCCCAGCATTTT.

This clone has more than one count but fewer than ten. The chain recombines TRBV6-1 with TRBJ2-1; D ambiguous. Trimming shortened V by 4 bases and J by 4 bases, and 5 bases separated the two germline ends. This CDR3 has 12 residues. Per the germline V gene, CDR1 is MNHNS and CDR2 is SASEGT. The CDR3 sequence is CASSVGYNEQFF. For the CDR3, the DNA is TGTGCCAGCAGTGTCGGGTACAATGAGCAGTTCTTC.

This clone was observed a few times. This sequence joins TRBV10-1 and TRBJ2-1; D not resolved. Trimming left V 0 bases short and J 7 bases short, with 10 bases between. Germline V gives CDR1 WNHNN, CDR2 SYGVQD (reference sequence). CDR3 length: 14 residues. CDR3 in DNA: TGCGCCAGCAGTGAGTCGCACGGTAAAAATGAGCAGTTCTTC. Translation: CASSESHGKNEQFF.

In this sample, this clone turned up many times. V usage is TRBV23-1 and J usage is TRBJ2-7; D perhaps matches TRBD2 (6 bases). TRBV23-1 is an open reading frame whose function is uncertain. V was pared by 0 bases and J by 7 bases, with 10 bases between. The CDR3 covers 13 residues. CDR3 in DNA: TGCGCCAGCAGTCAATCGGCGGGACGGGAGCAGTACTTC. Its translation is CASSQSAGREQYF.

The CDR3 region is CASQLAGASEQFF. In nucleotides, the CDR3 is TGCGCCAGCCAACTAGCGGGAGCTAGTGAGCAGTTCTTC. The chain is built from TRBV5-1 and TRBJ2-1; 11 nucleotides agree with TRBD2. The CDR3 contains 13 residues. The junction had 6 bases not matched to a gene; V was cut back by 7 bases and J by 9 bases. CDR1 and CDR2 (germline): SGHRS, YFSETQ.

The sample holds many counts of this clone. In DNA, the CDR3 is TGCAGCGTACCGGGACTAGCGGTGGGGGAGCAGTACTTC. Amino acid sequence: CSVPGLAVGEQYF. This chain joins TRBV29-1 and TRBJ2-7; 11 bases are a match to TRBD2. This CDR3 contains 13 residues. V was pared by 6 bases and J by 7 bases, with 8 bases of the junction left unmatched. Germline values: CDR1 SQVTM, CDR2 ANQGSEA.

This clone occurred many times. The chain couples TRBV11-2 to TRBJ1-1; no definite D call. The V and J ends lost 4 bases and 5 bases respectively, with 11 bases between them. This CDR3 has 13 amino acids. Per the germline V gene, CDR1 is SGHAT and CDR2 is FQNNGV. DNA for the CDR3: TGTGCCAGCAGCTCACGGGCGGGGACTGAAGCTTTCTTT. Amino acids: CASSSRAGTEAFF. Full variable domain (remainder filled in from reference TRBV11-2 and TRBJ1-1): EAGVAQSPRYKIIEKRQSVAFWCNPISGHATLYWYQQILGQGPKLLIQFQNNGVVDDSQLPKDRFSAERLKGVDSTLKIQPAKLEDSAVYLCASSSRAGTEAFFGQGTRLTVV.

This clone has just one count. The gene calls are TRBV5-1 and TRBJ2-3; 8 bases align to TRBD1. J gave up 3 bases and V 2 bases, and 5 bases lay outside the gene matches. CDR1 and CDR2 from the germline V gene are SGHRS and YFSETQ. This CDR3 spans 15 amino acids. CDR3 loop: CASSFGQGITDTQYF. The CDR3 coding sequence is TGCGCCAGCAGCTTCGGACAGGGTATAACAGATACGCAGTATTTT.

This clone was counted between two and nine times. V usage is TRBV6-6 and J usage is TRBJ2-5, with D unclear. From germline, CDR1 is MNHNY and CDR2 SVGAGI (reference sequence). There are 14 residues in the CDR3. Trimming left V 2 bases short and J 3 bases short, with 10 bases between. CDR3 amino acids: CASSYASLEETQYF. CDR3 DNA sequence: TGTGCCAGCAGTTACGCCTCATTGGAAGAGACCCAGTACTTC.

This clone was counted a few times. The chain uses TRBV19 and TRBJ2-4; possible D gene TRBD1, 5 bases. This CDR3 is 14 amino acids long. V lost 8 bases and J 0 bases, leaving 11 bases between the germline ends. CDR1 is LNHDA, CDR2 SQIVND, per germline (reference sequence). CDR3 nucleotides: TGTGCCAGTGAGGACACCTTAGCCAAAAACATTCAGTACTTC. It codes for CASEDTLAKNIQYF.